The 17 T cell receptor beta chains listed next were all sequenced from one sample in a study of blood T cell repertoires in COVID-19 (TCRdb year 2020). Library generation was performed with the immunoSEQ multiplex PCR assay. TCRdb limited this immuneACCESS table to in-frame rearrangements with V and J called. A share of clones is missing; checked studies link under half to unresolved V genes, and the rest is unexplained. The sample has roughly 90,000 clones on record, about 85% of them singletons. The top ten constitute 9.5% to 15% of the sample. What was sequenced was peripheral blood. All receptors derive from a human donor in a cohort sampled during active COVID-19.

This clone was seen only a few times. The chain carries TRBV5-1 and TRBJ1-1; no reliable D call. Germline loops: CDR1 SGHRS, CDR2 YFSETQ. The CDR3 runs 14 residues. Trimming removed 6 bases at V and 0 bases at J, with 12 bases between. This CDR3 is CASTQAWLNTEAFF. As DNA, the CDR3 is TGCGCCAGCACTCAGGCGTGGCTGAACACTGAAGCTTTCTTT.

This chain connects TRBV29-1 to TRBJ2-3; 7 bases map to TRBD1. The CDR3 runs 22 residues. J gave up 1 base and V 3 bases, and 28 bases lay outside the gene matches. CDR1 is SQVTM, CDR2 ANQGSEA, per germline. The CDR3 DNA follows: TGCAGCGTTGATGCTCCTCGACCGCTCCGGGACAGCCTAACTATTGGCACAGATACGCAGTATTTT. Translated: CSVDAPRPLRDSLTIGTDTQYF.

The gene calls are TRBV29-1 and TRBJ1-2; possibly TRBD1 for D (6 bases). V was clipped by 4 bases and J by 4 bases, with 10 bases between them. The V gene's germline CDR1 is SQVTM and CDR2 ANQGSEA. This CDR3 spans 12 amino acids. DNA for the CDR3: TGCAGCGTTGGGTCAGGGGCCTATGGCTACACCTTC. Translation: CSVGSGAYGYTF.

V is TRBV5-1 and J is TRBJ1-4; TRBD1 agrees at 11 bases. Unmatched junction bases numbered 9, after V lost 4 bases and J lost 7 bases. The V gene's germline CDR1 is SGHRS and CDR2 YFSETQ. The CDR3 covers 16 residues. CDR3 coding DNA: TGCGCCAGCAGCCCCGGGACAGGGGGACTGGCTGAAAAACTGTTTTTT. Protein: CASSPGTGGLAEKLFF.

This chain links TRBV11-1 with TRBJ2-7; D possibly corresponds to TRBD1 (8 bases). The CDR3 is made up of 16 amino acids. Germline lookup yields CDR1 SGHAT and CDR2 FQDESV (reference sequence). The V end lost 3 bases, the J end lost 4 bases, and 19 bases lay between the germline ends. For the CDR3, the DNA is TGTGCCAGCAGCTTCTTGGGGGGGACAGGATGGTACGAGCAGTACTTC. Protein sequence: CASSFLGGTGWYEQYF.

The chain carries TRBV15 and TRBJ2-3; tentative D call: TRBD2 (6 bases). This CDR3 has 20 residues. The V end lost 0 bases, the J end lost 0 bases, and 22 bases lay between the germline ends. Germline V gene data show CDR1 as LNHNV and CDR2 as YYDKDF (reference sequence). The CDR3 nucleotides read TGTGCCACCAGCAGAGATTGGCCAGGGTCTGTAGCGGTAAGCACAGATACGCAGTATTTT. It codes for CATSRDWPGSVAVSTDTQYF.

The CDR3 bases are TGTGCCAGCAGTTACCCACGGAGCTATGGCTACACCTTC. This translates into CASSYPRSYGYTF. The gene calls are TRBV6-2 or TRBV6-3 and TRBJ1-2; D uncertain. V was trimmed by 2 bases and J by 4 bases, leaving 8 bases between them. Germline V gene data show CDR1 as MNHEY and CDR2 as SVGEGT. This CDR3 contains 13 residues.

The rearrangement uses TRBV9 and TRBJ2-1; 8 nucleotides align to TRBD2. The ends lost 4 bases at V and 7 bases at J; junction bases unmatched: 10. The germline V gene has CDR1 SGDLS and CDR2 YYNGEE. The CDR3 runs 15 residues. As DNA, the CDR3 is TGTGCCAGCAGCTTAGAGGGACTAGTAGGAAATGAGCAGTTCTTC. Protein sequence: CASSLEGLVGNEQFF. Combining the CDR3 with reference TRBV9 and TRBJ2-1 gives the whole variable domain DSGVTQTPKHLITATGQRVTLRCSPRSGDLSVYWYQQSLDQGLQFLIQYYNGEERAKGNILERFSAQQFPDLHSELNLSSLELGDSALYFCASSLEGLVGNEQFFGPGTRLTVL.

The chain uses TRBV5-1 and TRBJ2-2; 10 bases agree with TRBD2. V trimming: 0 bases; J trimming: 6 bases; junction bases outside the gene matches: 5. Germline values: CDR1 SGHRS, CDR2 YFSETQ. This CDR3 region has 16 residues. The CDR3 bases are TGCGCCAGCAGCTTGGCGCCTAGCGGGAGCTCCGGGGAGCTGTTTTTT. Its translation: CASSLAPSGSSGELFF.

V is TRBV7-3 and J is TRBJ2-1; 9 bases are a match to TRBD1. The CDR3 runs 15 residues. The trim removed 5 bases at V and 1 base at J, leaving 3 bases unmatched. Per the germline V gene, CDR1 is SGHTA and CDR2 is FQGTGA. The CDR3 region is CASSDGQGSYNEQFF. The CDR3 coding sequence is TGTGCCAGCAGCGACGGACAGGGGTCCTACAATGAGCAGTTCTTC.

The chain uses TRBV3-1 (or the pseudogene TRBV3-2) and TRBJ2-7; 7 bases map to TRBD1. The CDR3 is made up of 15 amino acids. The V segment lost 1 base and the J segment 4 bases; nucleotides outside the gene matches: 7. Germline assignment: CDR1 LGHDT and CDR2 YNNKEL (reference sequence). Here the CDR3 DNA reads TGTGCCAGCAGCCAAGCCCCGGGACAGACTTACGAGCAGTACTTC. It specifies CASSQAPGQTYEQYF.

V gene TRBV6-6 combines with J gene TRBJ1-3; D not resolved. V dropped 6 bases and J dropped 7 bases, with 7 bases sitting between them. Germline lookup yields CDR1 MNHNY and CDR2 SVGAGI (reference sequence). The CDR3 is 11 amino acids. Written as DNA, the CDR3 is TGTGCCAGCAGCCCCCGGAACACCATATATTTT. Amino acids: CASSPRNTIYF.

The chain couples TRBV7-3 to TRBJ2-5, with D possibly matching TRBD2 (5 bases). This CDR3 is built from 13 residues. From germline, CDR1 is SGHTA and CDR2 FQGTGA. Trimming cost V 6 bases and J 2 bases, with 10 bases left between them. CDR3 in DNA: TGTGCCAGCAGTCGAACTAGACAAGAGACCCAGTACTTC. It encodes CASSRTRQETQYF.

The rearrangement links TRBV29-1 to TRBJ1-3, with D uncertain. CDR1 and CDR2 from the germline V gene are SQVTM and ANQGSEA. This CDR3 comprises 16 residues. V lost 0 bases and J lost 4, with 16 bases in between. Here the CDR3 DNA reads TGCAGCGTTGAAGACCGTCCGGGGATTATCGGAAACACCATATATTTT. It is translated as CSVEDRPGIIGNTIYF.

V is TRBV10-3 and J is TRBJ2-1; 7 bases match TRBD2. CDR1 ENHRY and CDR2 SYGVKD come from the germline V gene. Trimming removed 0 bases from V and 8 bases from J; junction bases left unmatched: 16. This CDR3 has 18 residues. Written as DNA, the CDR3 is TGTGCCATCAGTGAGTCGTTACCAGGCGGGGGACGTTCCGATGAGCAGTTCTTC. Its protein is CAISESLPGGGRSDEQFF.

The CDR3: CAISEGLAGGRGETQYF. CDR3 bases: TGTGCCATCAGTGAGGGTCTAGCGGGGGGGCGAGGAGAGACCCAGTACTTC. The chain combines TRBV10-3 with TRBJ2-5; 12 bases are shared with TRBD2. The length of the CDR3 is 17 residues. Unmatched junction bases numbered 8, after V lost 2 bases and J lost 4 bases. CDR1 and CDR2 (germline): ENHRY, SYGVKD.

This chain connects TRBV29-1 to TRBJ1-1; possible D gene TRBD1, 5 bases. The CDR3 is made up of 13 amino acids. CDR1 is SQVTM and CDR2 is ANQGSEA in the germline V gene. V was clipped by 1 base and J by 11 bases, with 17 bases between them. The CDR3 protein is CSVEAPGHERAFF. CDR3 DNA sequence: TGCAGCGTTGAAGCCCCTGGACATGAGAGGGCTTTCTTT.